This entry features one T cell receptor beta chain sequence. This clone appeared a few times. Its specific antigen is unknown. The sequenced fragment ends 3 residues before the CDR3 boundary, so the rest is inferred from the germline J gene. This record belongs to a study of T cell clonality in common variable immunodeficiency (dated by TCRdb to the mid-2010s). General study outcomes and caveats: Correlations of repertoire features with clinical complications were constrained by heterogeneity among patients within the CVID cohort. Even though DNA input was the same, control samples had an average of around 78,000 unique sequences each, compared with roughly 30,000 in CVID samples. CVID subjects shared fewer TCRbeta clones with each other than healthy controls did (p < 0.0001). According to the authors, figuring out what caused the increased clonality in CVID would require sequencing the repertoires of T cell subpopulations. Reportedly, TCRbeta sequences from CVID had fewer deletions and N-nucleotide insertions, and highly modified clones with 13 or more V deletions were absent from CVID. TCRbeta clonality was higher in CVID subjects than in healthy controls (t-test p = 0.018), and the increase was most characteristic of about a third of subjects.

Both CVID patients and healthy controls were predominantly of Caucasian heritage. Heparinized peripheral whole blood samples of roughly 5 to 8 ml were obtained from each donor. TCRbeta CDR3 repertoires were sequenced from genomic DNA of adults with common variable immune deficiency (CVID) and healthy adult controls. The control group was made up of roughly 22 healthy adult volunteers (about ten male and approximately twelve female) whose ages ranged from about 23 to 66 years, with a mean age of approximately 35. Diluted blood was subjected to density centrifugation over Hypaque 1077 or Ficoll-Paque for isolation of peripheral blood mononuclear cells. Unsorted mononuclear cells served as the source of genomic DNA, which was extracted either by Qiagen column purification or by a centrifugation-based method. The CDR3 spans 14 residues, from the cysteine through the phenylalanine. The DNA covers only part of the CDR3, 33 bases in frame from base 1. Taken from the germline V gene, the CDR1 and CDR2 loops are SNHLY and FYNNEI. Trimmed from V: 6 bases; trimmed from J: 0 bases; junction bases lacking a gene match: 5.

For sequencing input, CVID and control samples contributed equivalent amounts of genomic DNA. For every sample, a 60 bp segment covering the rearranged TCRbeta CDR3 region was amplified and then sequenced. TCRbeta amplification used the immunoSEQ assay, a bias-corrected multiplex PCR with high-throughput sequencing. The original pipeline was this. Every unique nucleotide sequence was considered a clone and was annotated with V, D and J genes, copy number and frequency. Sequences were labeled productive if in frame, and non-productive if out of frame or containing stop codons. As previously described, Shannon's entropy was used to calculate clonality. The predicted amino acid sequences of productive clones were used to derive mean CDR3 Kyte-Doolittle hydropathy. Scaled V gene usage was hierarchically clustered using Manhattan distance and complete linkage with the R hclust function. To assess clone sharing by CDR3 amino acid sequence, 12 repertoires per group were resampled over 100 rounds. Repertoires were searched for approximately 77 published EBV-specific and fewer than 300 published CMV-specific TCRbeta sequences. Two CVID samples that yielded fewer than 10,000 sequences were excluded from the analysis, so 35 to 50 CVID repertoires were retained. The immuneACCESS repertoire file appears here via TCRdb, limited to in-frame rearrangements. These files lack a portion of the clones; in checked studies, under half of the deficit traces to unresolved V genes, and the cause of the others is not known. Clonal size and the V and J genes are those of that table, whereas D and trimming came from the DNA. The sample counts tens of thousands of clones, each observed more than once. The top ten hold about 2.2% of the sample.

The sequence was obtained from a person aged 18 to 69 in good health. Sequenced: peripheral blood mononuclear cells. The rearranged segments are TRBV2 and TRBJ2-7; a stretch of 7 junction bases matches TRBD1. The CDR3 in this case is CASSADRSSYEQYF. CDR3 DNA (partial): TGTGCCAGCAGCGCGGACAGGAGCTCCTACGAG. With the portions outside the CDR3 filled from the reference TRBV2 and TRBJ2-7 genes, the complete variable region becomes EPEVTQTPSHQVTQMGQEVILRCVPISNHLYFYWYRQILGQKVEFLVSFYNNEISEKSEIFDDQFSVERPDGSNFTLKIRSTKLEDSAMYFCASSADRSSYEQYFGPGTRLTVT.